These T cell receptor beta chains were read from a single sample in a study of cytomegalovirus exposure and HLA in healthy donors. TCRdb's table, derived via immunoSEQ multiplex PCR, lists solely in-frame clones and lacks some. The sample consists of approximately 110,000 clones, 74% of them appearing once. Sequenced material: PBMCs. Receptors originate from a woman aged 40 to 50 in good health and CMV-seropositive. CDR3s include the opening cysteine and the closing phenylalanine or tryptophan. A D gene is named only where the DNA matches it firmly. Not all rows give a size; the values are once, few, many and, for expanded clones, a class.

V gene	clone size	D gene	J gene	CDR3 protein	CDR3 DNA
TRBV2	NA	NA	TRBJ2-3	CAGRTETDTQYF	TGTGCCGGACGGACAGAAACAGATACGCAGTATTTT
TRBV10-3	NA	NA	TRBJ1-5	CAISGADGQPQHF	TGTGCCATCAGTGGGGCAGACGGTCAGCCCCAGCATTTT
TRBV5-1	NA	NA	TRBJ1-2	CASSLYGNYGYTF	TGCGCCAGCAGCTTGTACGGGAACTATGGCTACACCTTC
TRBV6-6	NA	NA	TRBJ2-2	CASSYSRGLGELLF	TGTGCCAGCAGTTACTCGCGGGGGCTCGGGGAGCTGCTTTTT
TRBV29-1	NA	NA	TRBJ1-2	CSDIYGGGDGYTF	TGCAGCGACATATATGGGGGAGGGGACGGCTACACCTTC
TRBV5-1	NA	TRBD1	TRBJ1-1	CASSYRDRSSLNTEAFF	TGCGCCAGCAGCTACCGGGACAGGAGCTCCTTGAACACTGAAGCTTTCTTT
TRBV28	few	TRBD1	TRBJ1-2	CASSSNLGQANYGYTF	TGTGCCAGCAGTTCAAATTTGGGACAGGCTAACTATGGCTACACCTTC
TRBV5-4	few	TRBD1	TRBJ1-2	CASSYGTGDYGYTF	TGTGCCAGCAGCTATGGGACAGGGGACTATGGCTACACCTTC
TRBV5-1	NA	NA	TRBJ1-1	CASRLTPNTEAFF	TGCGCCAGCAGATTGACACCGAACACTGAAGCTTTCTTT
TRBV7-9	NA	NA	TRBJ1-2	CASSLTTDSSGYTF	TGTGCCAGCAGCTTAACGACAGACTCCAGCGGCTACACCTTC
TRBV5-6	NA	TRBD2	TRBJ2-1	CASSGSGVAGIYNEQFF	TGTGCCAGCAGCGGGAGTGGGGTAGCGGGGATCTACAATGAGCAGTTCTTC
TRBV30	once	NA	TRBJ1-3	CAWTDPFSARNTIYF	TGTGCCTGGACCGACCCCTTCAGCGCCCGAAACACCATATATTTT
TRBV7-3	NA	TRBD1	TRBJ2-3	CASSPGTGGYTQYF	TGTGCCAGCAGCCCTGGGACAGGGGGTTATACGCAGTATTTT
TRBV7-9	NA	TRBD1	TRBJ2-1	CASSFARGPRSYNEQFF	TGTGCCAGCAGCTTTGCCAGGGGGCCAAGGTCATACAATGAGCAGTTCTTC
TRBV27	NA	TRBD2	TRBJ2-3	CASSSAGGYTDTQYF	TGTGCCAGCAGTTCAGCGGGGGGTTACACAGATACGCAGTATTTT
TRBV7-2	few	TRBD2	TRBJ2-1	CASSSRGSGGTTREQFF	TGTGCCAGCAGCTCACGTGGGAGCGGGGGAACCACACGGGAGCAGTTCTTC
TRBV11-3	NA	NA	TRBJ2-1	CASSLTGSSYNEQFF	TGTGCCAGCAGCTTAACGGGGAGCTCCTACAATGAGCAGTTCTTC
TRBV7-3	NA	NA	TRBJ2-2	CASSLGRNTGELFF	TGTGCCAGCAGCTTAGGCAGGAACACCGGGGAGCTGTTTTTT
TRBV10-3	NA	NA	TRBJ1-1	CAISERFRSNTEAFF	TGTGCCATCAGTGAACGTTTCAGGTCGAACACTGAAGCTTTCTTT
TRBV15	NA	TRBD1	TRBJ2-2	CATSNRDRYTGELFF	TGTGCCACCAGCAACCGGGACAGATATACCGGGGAGCTGTTTTTT
TRBV9	NA	NA	TRBJ1-1	CASSVAGNTEAFF	TGTGCCAGCAGCGTAGCCGGGAACACTGAAGCTTTCTTT
TRBV30	NA	NA	TRBJ1-5	CAWSVAGYSNQPQHF	TGTGCCTGGAGTGTGGCAGGGTATAGCAATCAGCCCCAGCATTTT
TRBV6-1	few	NA	TRBJ2-1	CASQSSSYNEQFF	TGTGCCAGCCAGTCTAGCTCCTACAATGAGCAGTTCTTC
TRBV6-5	NA	NA	TRBJ1-3	CASSNLSSGNTIYF	TGTGCCAGCAGTAACCTCAGCTCTGGAAACACCATATATTTT
TRBV5-4	NA	TRBD1	TRBJ1-2	CASSLDRGSYTF	TGTGCCAGCAGCCTGGACAGGGGTAGCTACACCTTC
TRBV7-9	NA	TRBD2	TRBJ2-1	CASSPRGGLRNEQFF	TGTGCCAGCAGCCCACGGGGGGGCCTGAGGAATGAGCAGTTCTTC
TRBV5-4	NA	NA	TRBJ2-1	CASSRPGTLSYNEQFF	TGTGCCAGCAGCAGACCGGGAACACTCTCCTACAATGAGCAGTTCTTC
TRBV5-6	NA	NA	TRBJ1-2	CASSLGGPIYGYTF	TGTGCCAGCAGCTTGGGCGGGCCCATCTATGGCTACACCTTC
TRBV6-6	few	NA	TRBJ1-3	CASSYGGGDTIYF	TGTGCCAGCAGTTACGGGGGAGGGGACACCATATATTTT
TRBV7-3	few	NA	TRBJ2-2	CASSPEPGTYGELFF	TGTGCCAGCAGCCCCGAACCTGGGACTTACGGGGAGCTGTTTTTT
TRBV10-3	NA	TRBD2	TRBJ2-5	CAISESGAGNQETQYF	TGTGCCATCAGTGAGTCGGGAGCGGGGAACCAAGAGACCCAGTACTTC
TRBV7-3	NA	TRBD2	TRBJ2-7	CSSSSSGLAGDEQYF	TGTTCCAGCAGCTCATCGGGACTAGCGGGAGACGAGCAGTACTTC
TRBV6-6	NA	TRBD1	TRBJ1-2	CASSQSQGQGNYGYTF	TGTGCCAGCAGTCAGAGCCAGGGACAGGGGAACTATGGCTACACCTTC
TRBV9	NA	NA	TRBJ1-2	CASSVGDNNYGYTF	TGTGCCAGCAGCGTTGGGGACAACAACTATGGCTACACCTTC
TRBV6-6	once	TRBD1	TRBJ1-2	CASSPKSPGQGYGYTF	TGTGCCAGCAGCCCTAAAAGTCCGGGACAGGGCTATGGCTACACCTTC
TRBV19	NA	NA	TRBJ2-1	CASSLMGSRNEQFF	TGTGCCAGTAGTCTCATGGGGAGCCGCAATGAGCAGTTCTTC
TRBV7-8	NA	NA	TRBJ2-7	CASSLDRVVEQYF	TGTGCCAGCAGCTTAGACAGGGTGGTCGAGCAGTACTTC
TRBV27	NA	TRBD1	TRBJ1-1	CASSLSQGATNTEAFF	TGTGCCAGCAGTTTATCACAGGGGGCGACGAACACTGAAGCTTTCTTT
TRBV14	NA	NA	TRBJ2-2	CASSRWGENGELFF	TGTGCCAGCAGCCGGTGGGGGGAAAACGGGGAGCTGTTTTTT
TRBV6-1	NA	NA	TRBJ1-1	CASSEGGRVLRNTEAFF	TGTGCCAGCAGTGAAGGGGGGAGGGTACTCCGGAACACTGAAGCTTTCTTT
TRBV6-6	NA	NA	TRBJ1-1	CASSPRIAQAFF	TGTGCCAGCAGTCCCCGAATAGCTCAAGCTTTCTTT